One sample yielded the 25 T cell receptor beta chains listed below, sequenced in a study of T cell repertoires in aging, cancer and after chemotherapy. A mixed TRB-A/B primer pool amplified rearranged TRB by multiplex touch-down PCR. TCRdb reanalysed the multiplex PCR reads using MiXCR and keeps one entry per CDR3 protein. The table lists fewer than 11,000 distinct CDR3 sequences, 25% to 30% of them singletons. Amplification of TCR beta used genomic DNA extracted from peripheral blood. Input material: blood. These receptors came from a human donor in good health.

This clonotype was seen a few times. The chain combines TRBV15 with TRBJ1-5; D gene unclear. This CDR3 contains 13 residues. CDR1 and CDR2 from the germline V gene are LNHNV and YYDKDF (reference sequence). V gave up 0 bases and J gave up 5 bases, with 5 bases separating them. The CDR3 bases are TGTGCCACCAGCAGAGATGTTCATCAGCCCCAGCATTTT. Its translation: CATSRDVHQPQHF.

This clonotype is medium-sized. V is TRBV27 and J is TRBJ2-1, with a possible D match to TRBD1 (6 bases). CDR3 length: 14 residues. The V gene lost 5 bases and the J gene lost 5 bases, with 13 bases spanning the gap. The germline gives CDR1 MNHEY, CDR2 SMNVEV (reference sequence). As DNA, the CDR3 is TGTGCCAGCAGTCACATAGACAGGCACAATGAGCAGTTCTTC. It translates to CASSHIDRHNEQFF.

This clonotype is termed medium-sized (0.01 to 0.1%). The chain recombines TRBV7-2 with TRBJ2-7, with 12 positions matching TRBD2. This CDR3 has 16 residues. After removal of 5 bases from V and 5 bases from J, the junction contained 10 bases not matched to a gene. CDR1 is SGHTA, CDR2 FQGNSA, per germline. CDR3 residues: CASSPRTSGKGDEQYF. The CDR3 DNA reads as TGTGCCAGCAGCCCCCGGACTAGCGGGAAAGGGGACGAGCAGTACTTC.

By share, this clonotype ranks as medium-sized. This chain connects TRBV6-1 to TRBJ2-1; 10 positions match TRBD2. Trimming took 4 bases from V and 5 from J; bases not matched to a gene: 5. CDR1 is MNHNS, CDR2 SASEGT, per germline. CDR3 length equals 15 residues. The CDR3 nucleotides read TGTGCCAGCAGTGTAACTAGCGGGGCACACAATGAGCAGTTCTTC. Protein: CASSVTSGAHNEQFF.

The V call is TRBV7-2, the J call TRBJ2-1; 12 nucleotides line up with TRBD2. Germline CDR1 and CDR2: SGHTA and FQGNSA. The CDR3 loop spans 16 amino acids. With V trimmed by 5 bases and J by 8 bases, 10 bases remained unmatched. CDR3 in amino acids: CASSPGLAGGSDEQFF. In nucleotides, the CDR3 is TGTGCCAGCAGCCCGGGTCTAGCGGGAGGGTCCGATGAGCAGTTCTTC.

This sequence joins TRBV28 and TRBJ2-7; TRBD2 might be the D (5 bases). The J call is uncertain, as TRBJ2-1 better fits the DNA end. The CDR3 extends over 11 amino acids. Germline V gene lookup returns CDR1 MDHEN and CDR2 SYDVKM. In nucleotides, the CDR3 is TGTGCCAGCAGTTTGGAGGATGAGCAGTTCTTC. As protein: CASSLEDEQFF.

By sample share, this clonotype is medium-sized (0.01 to 0.1%). V is TRBV20-1 and J is TRBJ2-1; 7 bases fit TRBD1. J lost 2 bases, V lost 4 bases, and 5 bases had no gene match. CDR1 DFQATT and CDR2 SNEGSKA come from the germline V gene (reference sequence). The length of the CDR3 is 14 residues. For the CDR3, the DNA is TGCAGTGCTACCCCCGGGACAGCCTACAATGAGCAGTTCTTC. As protein: CSATPGTAYNEQFF.

As regards this clonotype: A clone one base away is much larger, so this may be a read error. The rearrangement links TRBV7-9 to TRBJ2-6; D may be TRBD2 (6 bases). The CDR3 length is 17 residues. The germline V gene has CDR1 SEHNR and CDR2 FQNEAQ (reference sequence). CDR3 DNA: TGTGCCAGCAGCTTAGGGGGATGGGACTCTGGGGACAACGTCCTGACTTTC. Translated, it gives CASSLGGWDSGDNVLTF.

In its sample, this clonotype ranks as medium-sized (0.01 to 0.1%). The CDR3 here is CASSYGTETGELFF. The CDR3 region has the DNA TGTGCCAGCAGTTACGGGACAGAGACCGGGGAGCTGTTTTTT. V is TRBV6-2 or TRBV6-3 and J is TRBJ2-2; 7 positions agree with TRBD1. V dropped 2 bases and J dropped 5; count of bases not matched to a gene: 2. CDR3 size: 14 residues. Germline lookup yields CDR1 MNHEY and CDR2 SVGEGT.

This clonotype is medium-sized. V usage is TRBV6-1 and J usage is TRBJ2-7; possibly TRBD1 or TRBD2 for D (5 bases each). The CDR3 totals 13 residues. Germline CDR1 MNHNS, CDR2 SASEGT. With 4 bases removed from V and 2 bases from J, the gap between germline ends came to 9 bases. The CDR3 reads CASSVGETYEQYF. The CDR3 DNA reads TGTGCCAGCAGTGTGGGGGAGACCTACGAGCAGTACTTC.

In this sample, this clonotype turned up a few times. The V call is TRBV30, the J call TRBJ2-7; 10 nucleotides align to TRBD2. Germline CDR1 reads GTSNPN; CDR2 reads SVGIG (reference sequence). The V and J ends lost 3 bases and 5 bases, in that order; junction bases with no gene match: 10. The CDR3 runs 15 residues. In DNA form, the CDR3 reads TGTGCCTGGAGAAGGCTAGCGGGAGAGTCTAACGAGCAGTACTTC. It codes for CAWRRLAGESNEQYF.

The gene calls are TRBV7-9 and TRBJ2-1; D is unclear. V was shortened by 4 bases and J by 4 bases, with 8 bases between the two germline ends. CDR1 and CDR2 (germline): SEHNR, FQNEAQ (reference sequence). The CDR3 sequence is 13 residues long. CDR3: CASSSPLYNEQFF. CDR3 DNA: TGTGCCAGCAGCTCTCCCCTTTACAATGAGCAGTTCTTC.

J is TRBJ2-7 and V is TRBV5-6; 13 bases are shared with TRBD2. The germline CDR1 and CDR2 sequences are SGHDT and YYEEEE. The CDR3 extends over 17 amino acids. J lost 0 bases, V lost 4 bases, and 7 bases had no gene match. The CDR3 spells CASSRGLAGPSSYEQYF. The DNA for the CDR3 is TGTGCCAGCAGCCGGGGACTAGCGGGACCCAGCTCCTACGAGCAGTACTTC.

This clonotype appeared once. A much more abundant neighbour one base away suggests this may be a read error. The chain couples TRBV6-5 to TRBJ1-1; TRBD1 might be the D (6 bases). CDR1 and CDR2 from the germline V gene are MNHEY and SVGAGI. The CDR3 is made up of 14 amino acids. The CDR3 loop reads CATLVGGADTKAFF. As DNA, the CDR3 is TGTGCCACGCTTGTCGGGGGGGCCGACACTAAAGCTTTCTTT.

As concerns this clonotype: This may stem from a read error, because a much larger clone lies one nucleotide away. This sequence joins TRBV6-5 and TRBJ1-6, with D possibly TRBD1 on 6 matching bases. With 2 bases removed from V and 14 bases from J, the gap between germline ends came to 16 bases. Germline V gives CDR1 MNHEY, CDR2 SVGAGI. The CDR3 covers 14 residues. The CDR3 spells CASSYGNRVAALHF. CDR3 DNA: TGTGCCAGCAGTTACGGAAACAGGGTCGCAGCCCTCCACTTT.

The chain has TRBV27 and TRBJ2-3, with D tentatively TRBD2 (6 bases). CDR3 length equals 15 residues. Trimming removed 8 bases at V and 0 bases at J, with 15 bases between. The germline CDR1 and CDR2 sequences are MNHEY and SMNVEV (reference sequence). The CDR3 loop is CASSPWRGSTDTQYF. The CDR3 DNA reads as TGTGCCAGCTCACCCTGGCGGGGAAGCACAGATACGCAGTATTTT.

With respect to this clonotype: A read error is possible here, since a much larger clone lies one base away. V is TRBV27 and J is TRBJ2-1; the match to TRBD1 covers 8 bases. Germline V gene lookup returns CDR1 MNHEY and CDR2 SMNVEV (reference sequence). CDR3 length: 13 amino acids. V lost 2 bases and J lost 9; bases outside the gene matches: 3. This CDR3 reads CASSLDRGGEQFF. The CDR3 nucleotides are TGTGCCAGCAGTTTAGACAGGGGCGGTGAGCAGTTCTTC.

This clonotype has a handful of counts. This chain joins TRBV7-9 and TRBJ1-3; the match to TRBD1 covers 7 bases. V shed 6 bases and J 10 bases; nucleotides not matched to a gene: 24. Germline V gives CDR1 SEHNR, CDR2 FQNEAQ (reference sequence). The CDR3 is 18 amino acids. The CDR3 region is CASSFRTIRDRGGRTIYF. CDR3 bases: TGTGCCAGCAGTTTTCGGACGATCAGGGACAGAGGGGGTAGAACCATATATTTT.

This clonotype was recorded a few times. The V gene is TRBV20-1, the J gene TRBJ1-1, with unresolved D. The CDR3 runs to 14 residues. V lost 2 bases, J lost 0 bases, and 10 bases lay in between. Germline CDR1 reads DFQATT; CDR2 reads SNEGSKA (reference sequence). As DNA, the CDR3 is TGCAGTGCTAGACCCGGGATTTTGAACACTGAAGCTTTCTTT. It is translated as CSARPGILNTEAFF.

Worth noting for this clonotype: Germline is not matched at one junction end, which may reflect a read error. This chain uses TRBV4-1 with TRBJ1-3, with D uncertain. This CDR3 is 16 amino acids long. Germline V gene lookup returns CDR1 MGHRA and CDR2 YSYEKL. In DNA, the CDR3 is TGTGCCAGCAGCCAAGATCGTCGGGGTGCTGGAAACACCATATATTTT. Translating it yields CASSQDRRGAGNTIYF.

As to this clonotype: The CDR3 does not close with the conserved phenylalanine or tryptophan, likely indicating a read error. The J gene is TRBJ1-3, the V gene TRBV20-1; D might be TRBD1 (5 bases). The CDR3 has 15 amino acids. V dropped 2 bases and J dropped 0 bases, with 11 bases sitting between them. Germline V CDR1 and CDR2: DFQATT, SNEGSKA (reference sequence). Written as DNA, the CDR3 is TGCAGTGCTAGATCCCGACAGAACTCTGGAAACACCATATATATT. Protein: CSARSRQNSGNTIYI.

The sample holds a few counts of this clonotype. The V call is TRBV6-1, the J call TRBJ2-1, with TRBD2 as a possible D gene (5 bases). CDR1 is MNHNS and CDR2 is SASEGT in the germline V gene. There are 14 residues in the CDR3. With 3 bases removed from V and 7 bases from J, the gap between germline ends came to 13 bases. The CDR3 bases are TGTGCCAGCAGTGAGATTTTTAGGAGGAATGAGCAGTTCTTC. Translated: CASSEIFRRNEQFF.

This clonotype is medium-sized within its sample. The genes are TRBV30 and TRBJ1-2; TRBD1 might be the D (5 bases). Per germline, CDR1 GTSNPN and CDR2 SVGIG (reference sequence). The CDR3 spans 13 residues. Between the trimmed V and J ends, which lost 5 bases and 7 bases, there was a span of 17 bases. CDR3: CAWPNRKVGGYTF. CDR3 DNA: TGTGCCTGGCCTAACAGGAAAGTGGGTGGCTACACCTTC.

This clonotype was counted a few times. The genes are TRBV6-5 and TRBJ2-1; 12 bases fit TRBD1. Germline CDR1 MNHEY, CDR2 SVGAGI. CDR3 length: 18 residues. Trimming removed 2 bases from V and 8 bases from J; junction bases left unmatched: 13. CDR3 bases: TGTGCCAGCAGTTACACATCCGGGACAGGGGGCAAAGTCCATGAGCAGTTCTTC. Its translation: CASSYTSGTGGKVHEQFF.

The chain uses TRBV7-9 and TRBJ2-3, with TRBD2 matching 14 bases. The CDR3 is made up of 16 amino acids. The germline gives CDR1 SEHNR, CDR2 FQNEAQ (reference sequence). The V and J ends lost 1 base and 8 bases, in that order; junction bases with no gene match: 5. CDR3 DNA: TGTGCCAGCAGCTTAGAGGGGACTAGCGGGAGACTTACGCAGTATTTT. As protein: CASSLEGTSGRLTQYF.